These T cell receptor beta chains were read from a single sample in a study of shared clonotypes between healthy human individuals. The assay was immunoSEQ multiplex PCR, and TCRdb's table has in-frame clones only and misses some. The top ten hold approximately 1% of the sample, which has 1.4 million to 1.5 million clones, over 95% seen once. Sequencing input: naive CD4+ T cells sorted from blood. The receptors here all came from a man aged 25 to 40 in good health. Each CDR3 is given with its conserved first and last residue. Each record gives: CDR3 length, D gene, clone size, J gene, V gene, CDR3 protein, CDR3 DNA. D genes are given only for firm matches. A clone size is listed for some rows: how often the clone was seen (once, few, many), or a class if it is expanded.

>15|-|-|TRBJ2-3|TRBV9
CASSVEGSRTDTQYF
TGTGCCAGCAGCGTAGAAGGCTCCCGCACAGATACGCAGTATTTT
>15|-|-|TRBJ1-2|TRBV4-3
CASSQVSTANYGYTF
TGCGCCAGCAGCCAAGTTTCAACAGCTAACTATGGCTACACCTTC
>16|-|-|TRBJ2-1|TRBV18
CASSPSFRVLENEQFF
TGTGCCAGCTCACCATCATTCAGGGTTCTGGAGAATGAGCAGTTCTTC
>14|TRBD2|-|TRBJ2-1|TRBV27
CASTGRGRYNEQFF
TGTGCCAGCACGGGGAGGGGTCGGTACAATGAGCAGTTCTTC
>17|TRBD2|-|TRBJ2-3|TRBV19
CASSMMFSGSGTDTQYF
TGTGCCAGTAGTATGATGTTTAGCGGGAGTGGCACAGATACGCAGTATTTT
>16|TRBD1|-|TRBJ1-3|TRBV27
CASSRTGTDAGNTIYF
TGTGCCAGCAGTCGGACAGGGACTGATGCTGGAAACACCATATATTTT
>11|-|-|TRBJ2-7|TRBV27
CASSLGGEQYF
TGTGCCAGCAGTTTGGGCGGCGAGCAGTACTTC
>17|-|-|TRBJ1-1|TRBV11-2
CASTLGSLWEADTEAFF
TGTGCCAGCACCCTGGGGTCCCTTTGGGAAGCGGACACTGAAGCTTTCTTT
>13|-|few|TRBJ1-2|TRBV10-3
CAISDMDGRGYTF
TGTGCCATCAGTGATATGGATGGTCGGGGCTACACCTTC
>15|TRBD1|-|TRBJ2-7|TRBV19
CASREPGQGTYEQYF
TGTGCCAGTAGAGAGCCGGGACAGGGCACCTACGAGCAGTACTTC